This entry describes one T cell receptor beta chain. The antigen is undetermined. The junction differs from germline at one of its ends, possibly a read error. CDR3 length equals 14 residues. This sample is drawn from a study of blood T cells in healthy people across ages. Study overall: Through template switching, about one barcoded beta molecule was captured per two T cells, as measured in model experiments. Regarding the study as a whole: A strong correlation was found between TCR beta diversity and the percentage of naive T cells.

Together with a sample-barcoded 5' primer, a J-beta primer mix was included in a second PCR lasting about 6 to 11 cycles. MiXCR was run by TCRdb on the 5' RACE reads, yielding one entry per CDR3 protein. This table has 1.8 million or so distinct CDR3 sequences, 35% to 50% appearing once. This receptor was taken from a human donor in good health. The sample was blood. The chain carries TRBV12-3 or TRBV12-4 and TRBJ2-7; 10 bases match TRBD1. The CDR3 nucleotides are TGTGCCAGCTTGAGGGACAGGGGATCCTGCGAGCAGTACTTC. It codes for CASLRDRGSCEQYF.